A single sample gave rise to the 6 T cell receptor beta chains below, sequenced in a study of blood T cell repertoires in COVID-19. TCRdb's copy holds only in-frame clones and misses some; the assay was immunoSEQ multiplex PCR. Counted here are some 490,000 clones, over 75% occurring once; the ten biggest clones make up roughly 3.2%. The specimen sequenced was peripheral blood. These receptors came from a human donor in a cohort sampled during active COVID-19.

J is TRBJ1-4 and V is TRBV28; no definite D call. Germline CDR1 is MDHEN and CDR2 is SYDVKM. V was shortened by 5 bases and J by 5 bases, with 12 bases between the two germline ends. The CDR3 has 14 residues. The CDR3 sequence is CASSPVLANEKLFF. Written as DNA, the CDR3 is TGTGCCAGCAGTCCGGTCCTAGCAAATGAAAAACTGTTTTTT.

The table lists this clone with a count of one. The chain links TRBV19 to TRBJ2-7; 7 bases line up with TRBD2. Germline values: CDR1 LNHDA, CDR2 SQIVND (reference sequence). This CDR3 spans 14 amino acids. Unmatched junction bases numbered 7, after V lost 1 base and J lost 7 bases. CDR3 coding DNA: TGTGCCAGTAGTATAGGCCAGCGGGAAGGAGAGCAGTACTTC. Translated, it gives CASSIGQREGEQYF.

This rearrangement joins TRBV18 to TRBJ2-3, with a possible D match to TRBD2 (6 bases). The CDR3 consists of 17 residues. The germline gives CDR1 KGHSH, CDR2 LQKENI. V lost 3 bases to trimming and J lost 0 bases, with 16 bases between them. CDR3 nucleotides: TGTGCCAGCTCACCGAAGGCTAGCGACGTCAGCACAGATACGCAGTATTTT. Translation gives CASSPKASDVSTDTQYF.

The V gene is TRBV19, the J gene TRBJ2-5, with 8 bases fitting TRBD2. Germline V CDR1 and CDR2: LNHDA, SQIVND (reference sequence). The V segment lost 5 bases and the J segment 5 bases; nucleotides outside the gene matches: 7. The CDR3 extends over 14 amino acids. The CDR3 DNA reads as TGTGCCAGTAGTCTCGGCAGCGGGAGTGAGACCCAGTACTTC. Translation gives CASSLGSGSETQYF.

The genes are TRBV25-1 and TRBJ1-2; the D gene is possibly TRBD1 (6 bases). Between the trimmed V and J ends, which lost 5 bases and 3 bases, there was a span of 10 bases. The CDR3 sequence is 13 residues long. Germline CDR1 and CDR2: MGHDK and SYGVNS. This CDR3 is CASSPQGDYGYTF. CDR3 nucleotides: TGTGCCAGCAGTCCACAGGGCGACTATGGCTACACCTTC.

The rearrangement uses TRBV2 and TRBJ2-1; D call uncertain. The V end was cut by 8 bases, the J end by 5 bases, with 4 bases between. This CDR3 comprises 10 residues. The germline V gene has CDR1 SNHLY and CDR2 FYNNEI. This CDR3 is CASRDNEQFF. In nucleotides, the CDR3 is TGTGCCAGCCGGGACAATGAGCAGTTCTTC.